This entry is about one TCR beta chain. Its matching antigen is unknown. This sample was taken from a study of monozygotic twins with inflammatory bowel disease. The quantity of total RNA per TCR library was roughly 3,300 ng. TCRdb reanalyzed the 5' RACE reads, giving one entry per CDR3 protein sequence and no DNA. The sample table includes some 330,000 distinct CDR3 sequences. Whole-study findings and limits: On the inverse Simpson index, IBD patients scored lower for TCRbeta diversity than healthy co-twins. No difference was seen in repertoire similarity between concordant and discordant twins, possibly from limited power. The existence of one strong signal or clonotype linked to IBD lacked support.

The CDR3 runs 13 residues. The germline V gene encodes CDR1 SNHLY and CDR2 FYNNEI. The chain employs TRBV2 and TRBJ1-2. Sequencing input: blood. The sequence was obtained from a human donor with ulcerative colitis or Crohn's disease, or a healthy co-twin of an affected twin (not recorded which). CDR3 loop: CASSEVESYGYTF.